One sample yielded the 19 T cell receptor beta chains listed below, sequenced in a study of cytomegalovirus exposure and HLA in healthy donors. PCR employed 60 Vbeta and 13 Jbeta primers. Sequencing was performed with immunoSEQ multiplex PCR; in TCRdb, only in-frame clones are kept and a portion is missing. The table shows 100,000 to 150,000 clones, with around 72% occurring only once. Sequenced: PBMCs. These receptors were obtained from a man aged 30 to 39 in good health and CMV-seronegative.

The DNA for the CDR3 is TGTGCCACCAGCAGAATCACAGGGCCGAACACCGGGGAGCTGTTTTTT. Amino acid sequence: CATSRITGPNTGELFF. The J gene is TRBJ2-2, the V gene TRBV15, with a weak D call TRBD1 (6 bases). The CDR3 totals 16 residues. Germline V gene data show CDR1 as LNHNV and CDR2 as YYDKDF (reference sequence). V lost 2 bases to trimming and J lost 0 bases, with 10 bases between them.

The chain is built from TRBV7-3 and TRBJ2-3, with a possible D match to TRBD2 (6 bases). The CDR3 totals 16 residues. Germline CDR1 and CDR2: SGHTA and FQGTGA. Trimming removed 5 bases at V and 2 bases at J, with 17 bases between. The CDR3: CASSPTRDSFTDTQYF. The DNA for the CDR3 is TGTGCCAGCAGCCCTACAAGGGACTCCTTCACAGATACGCAGTATTTT.

The V and J genes are TRBV28 and TRBJ1-1; no clear D gene. Trimming removed 8 bases from V and 3 bases from J, with 13 bases in between. Germline V gene sequence: CDR1 MDHEN, CDR2 SYDVKM. The CDR3 is made up of 13 amino acids. In DNA, the CDR3 is TGTGCCAGCTTGAATCCACATCACACTGAAGCTTTCTTT. Amino acid sequence: CASLNPHHTEAFF.

The chain uses TRBV6-5 and TRBJ1-6, with 11 nucleotides matching TRBD1. V gave up 2 bases and J gave up 7 bases; unmatched junction bases: 4. Germline V gene lookup returns CDR1 MNHEY and CDR2 SVGAGI. The CDR3 is 16 residues long. CDR3 sequence (DNA): TGTGCCAGCAGTTACGGAAGGGACAGGGGGAATTCACCCCTCCACTTT. Its translation: CASSYGRDRGNSPLHF.

This clone occurred once. The rearrangement uses TRBV28 and TRBJ2-7, with D possibly TRBD1 on 5 matching bases. The V end was cut by 4 bases, the J end by 6 bases, with 16 bases between. Germline-derived CDR1 and CDR2 are MDHEN and SYDVKM. The CDR3 totals 14 residues. CDR3 coding DNA: TGTGCCAGCAGTTATACCCCAAGGGGTCCCGAGCAGTACTTC. Amino acids: CASSYTPRGPEQYF.

The chain uses TRBV19 and TRBJ1-6, with D uncertain. Germline V gene data show CDR1 as LNHDA and CDR2 as SQIVND (reference sequence). Trimming left V 6 bases short and J 0 bases short, with 6 bases between. CDR3 size: 14 residues. For the CDR3, the DNA is TGTGCCAGTAGGGAGGGCTCCTATAATTCACCCCTCCACTTT. Its protein is CASREGSYNSPLHF.

The chain carries TRBV5-6 and TRBJ2-1, with 7 bases that match TRBD2. Germline values: CDR1 SGHDT, CDR2 YYEEEE. This CDR3 has 14 residues. Losses at the gene ends were 0 bases for V and 9 bases for J; bases not matched to a gene: 6. This chain's CDR3 is CASSLVRGSGEQFF. DNA for the CDR3: TGTGCCAGCAGCTTGGTGCGGGGGTCGGGTGAGCAGTTCTTC.

This chain links TRBV5-1 with TRBJ2-1, with D tentatively TRBD1 (5 bases). Trimming cost V 0 bases and J 5 bases, with 12 bases left between them. Germline CDR1 SGHRS, CDR2 YFSETQ. CDR3 length: 15 amino acids. CDR3 loop: CASSLVLQGNNEQFF. The DNA of the CDR3 is TGCGCCAGCAGCTTGGTGTTGCAGGGCAACAATGAGCAGTTCTTC.

The CDR3 DNA reads as TGTGCCAGCAGGGCGACAGGGCCCTATGGCTACACCTTC. Its protein product is CASRATGPYGYTF. V usage is TRBV6-1 and J usage is TRBJ1-2; 7 bases are a match to TRBD1. CDR3 size: 13 residues. Germline V gene sequence: CDR1 MNHNS, CDR2 SASEGT. After removal of 6 bases from V and 4 bases from J, the junction contained 5 bases not matched to a gene.

V gene TRBV5-4 combines with J gene TRBJ2-2, with no clear D. V lost 2 bases, J lost 5 bases, and 13 bases lay in between. Germline CDR1 reads SGHNT; CDR2 reads YYREEE (reference sequence). The CDR3 runs 15 residues. The CDR3 bases are TGTGCCAGCAGCTTCGCAGAGAAGAGGACCGGGGAGCTGTTTTTT. It encodes CASSFAEKRTGELFF.

V is TRBV30 and J is TRBJ2-3; 8 positions agree with TRBD2. The V gene end was trimmed by 4 bases and the J gene end by 3 bases; junction bases not matched to a gene: 3. The germline V gene encodes CDR1 GTSNPN and CDR2 SVGIG (reference sequence). CDR3 size: 13 residues. The CDR3 loop reads CAWIGTRTDTQYF. Written as DNA, the CDR3 is TGTGCCTGGATCGGGACTAGAACAGATACGCAGTATTTT.

Details on this clone: The same CDR3 arises from other DNA sequences in this sample as well. The chain carries TRBV18 and TRBJ1-2, with 8 bases aligning to TRBD1. The J segment lost 2 bases and the V segment lost 1 base, leaving 9 bases of the junction unmatched. The CDR3 length is 17 residues. Germline lookup yields CDR1 KGHSH and CDR2 LQKENI. Here the CDR3 reads CASSPRSQGATNYGYTF. Here the CDR3 DNA reads TGTGCCAGCTCACCACGGTCCCAGGGGGCAACCAACTATGGCTACACCTTC.

The table lists this clone with a few counts. The chain uses TRBV28 and TRBJ1-5; D not resolved. This CDR3 has 15 amino acids. V was shortened by 10 bases and J by 5 bases, with 21 bases between the two germline ends. Germline assignment: CDR1 MDHEN and CDR2 SYDVKM. The CDR3 DNA reads TGTGCCACCCTCCCCATGCACGCTGGCTATCAGCCCCAGCATTTT. It translates to CATLPMHAGYQPQHF. Variable domain in full (rest from reference TRBV28 and TRBJ1-5): DVKVTQSSRYLVKRTGEKVFLECVQDMDHENMFWYRQDPGLGLRLIYFSYDVKMKEKGDIPEGYSVSREKKERFSLILESASTNQTSMYLCATLPMHAGYQPQHFGDGTRLSIL.

This chain joins TRBV5-4 and TRBJ1-6, with TRBD1 matching over 10 bases. The CDR3 has 19 amino acids. CDR1 is SGHNT and CDR2 is YYREEE in the germline V gene (reference sequence). Germline trimming cut 2 bases from V and 2 bases from J; bases unmatched to any gene: 10. The CDR3 nucleotides read TGTGCCAGCAGCTTTCATGGGACAGGGGTTTTCGCCTATAATTCACCCCTCCACTTT. Its translation is CASSFHGTGVFAYNSPLHF.

The chain recombines TRBV28 with TRBJ2-7; D uncertain. The CDR3 is made up of 12 amino acids. Germline assignment: CDR1 MDHEN and CDR2 SYDVKM. V lost 3 bases and J lost 0, with 3 bases in between. In nucleotides, the CDR3 is TGTGCCAGCAGTTTCATCTCCTACGAGCAGTACTTC. Translated: CASSFISYEQYF.

This chain uses TRBV27 with TRBJ1-2; 11 bases fit TRBD1. The trim removed 4 bases at V and 7 bases at J, leaving 5 bases unmatched. The CDR3 loop spans 14 amino acids. Germline lookup yields CDR1 MNHEY and CDR2 SMNVEV (reference sequence). CDR3 nucleotide sequence: TGTGCCAGCAGTTCGGGACAGGGGGATGGTGGCTACACCTTC. Its translation: CASSSGQGDGGYTF.

This chain joins TRBV5-1 and TRBJ1-2; 8 bases are shared with TRBD1. V gave up 4 bases and J gave up 8 bases; unmatched junction bases: 13. This CDR3 is built from 15 residues. Germline loops: CDR1 SGHRS, CDR2 YFSETQ. CDR3 nucleotides: TGCGCCAGCAGCCAACAAAGGACAGGGCTTGACGGCTACACCTTC. Protein sequence: CASSQQRTGLDGYTF. Combining the CDR3 with reference TRBV5-1 and TRBJ1-2 gives the whole variable domain KAGVTQTPRYLIKTRGQQVTLSCSPISGHRSVSWYQQTPGQGLQFLFEYFSETQRNKGNFPGRFSGRQFSNSRSEMNVSTLELGDSALYLCASSQQRTGLDGYTFGSGTRLTVV.

This chain connects TRBV28 to TRBJ1-1, with D possibly matching TRBD1 (6 bases). There are 14 residues in the CDR3. Germline CDR1 and CDR2: MDHEN and SYDVKM. Trimming removed 4 bases from V and 4 bases from J, with 13 bases in between. CDR3 residues: CASSWDTGGTEAFF. As DNA, the CDR3 is TGTGCCAGCAGTTGGGACACGGGGGGCACTGAAGCTTTCTTT.

The CDR3: CASSLMAGQGYEQYF. The CDR3 coding sequence is TGTGCCAGCAGCTTGATGGCGGGACAGGGCTACGAGCAGTACTTC. The V and J genes are TRBV7-3 and TRBJ2-7; 9 nucleotides line up with TRBD1. Germline V gene lookup returns CDR1 SGHTA and CDR2 FQGTGA. The trim removed 3 bases at V and 3 bases at J, leaving 6 bases unmatched. This CDR3 has 15 amino acids.